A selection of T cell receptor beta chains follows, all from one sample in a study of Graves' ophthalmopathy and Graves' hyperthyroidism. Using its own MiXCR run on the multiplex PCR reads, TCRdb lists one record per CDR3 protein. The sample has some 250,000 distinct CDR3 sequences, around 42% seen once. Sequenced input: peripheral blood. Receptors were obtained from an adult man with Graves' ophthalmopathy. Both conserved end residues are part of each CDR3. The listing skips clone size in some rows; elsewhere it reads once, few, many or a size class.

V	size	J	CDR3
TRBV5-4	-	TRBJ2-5	CASSLEAGDQETQYF
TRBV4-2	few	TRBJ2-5	CASSQGAGGGWETQYF
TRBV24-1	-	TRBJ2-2	CATSVGSGSIGELFF
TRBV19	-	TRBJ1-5	CASSIVYRDSNQPQHF
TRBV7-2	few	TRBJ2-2	CASSSGTGLTGELFF
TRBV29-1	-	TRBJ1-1	CSVRGGDTEAFF
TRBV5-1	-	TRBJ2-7	CASPLRGGEQYF
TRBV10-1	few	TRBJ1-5	CASSDRGLSNQPQHF
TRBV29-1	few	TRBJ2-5	CSVEQDSQETQYF
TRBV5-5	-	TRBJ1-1	CASSLSSTPGTEAFF
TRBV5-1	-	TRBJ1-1	CASSLVGEAFF
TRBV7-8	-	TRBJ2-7	CASTLRSTGKYEQYF
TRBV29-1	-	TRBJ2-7	CSVEGQNQYF
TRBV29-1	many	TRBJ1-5	CSVAVGDNQPQHF
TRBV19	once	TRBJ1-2	CASRTGTGGALYGYTF
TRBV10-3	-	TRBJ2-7	CAISESGQGYF
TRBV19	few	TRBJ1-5	CASRERANSNQPQHF
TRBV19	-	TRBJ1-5	CASSISRGNQPQHF
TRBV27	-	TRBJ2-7	CASRGVGGPSYEQYF
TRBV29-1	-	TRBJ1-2	CSVRTGLTGNYGYTF
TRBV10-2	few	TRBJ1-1	CASKGPNTEAFF
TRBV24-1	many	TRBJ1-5	CATSALSSNQPQHF
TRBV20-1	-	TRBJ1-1	CSGLRGYNTEAFF
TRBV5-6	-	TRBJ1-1	CASSLAGFDTEAFF
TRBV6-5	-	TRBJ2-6	CASIRMTGGTGANVLTF
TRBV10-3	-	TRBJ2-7	CASSADRSSYEQYF
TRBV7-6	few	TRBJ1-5	CASSLAGGVNQPQHF
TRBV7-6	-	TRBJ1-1	CASSLARGEAFF
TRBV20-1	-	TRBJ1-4	CSARARGNPAEKLFF
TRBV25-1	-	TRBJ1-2	CASGVGYGYTF
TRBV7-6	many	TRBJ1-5	CASAREGLGNQPQHF
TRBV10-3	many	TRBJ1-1	CAISTLGGDTEAFF
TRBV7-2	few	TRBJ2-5	CASSLSRTETQYF